These 3 T cell receptor beta chains share one sample of origin, sequenced in a study of regulatory T cells in long-lasting Graves disease (dated by TCRdb to about 2021). This specimen's time point label, per the study, means: persistent/refractory GD, antithyroid drugs over 5 years with positive TRAb. RNA was extracted from PBMCs in TRIzol for both TCR sequencing and RNA sequencing. Library preparation was by multiplex PCR. The run used an Illumina HiSeq 4000. iRepertoire HTBI primers and Arm-PCR amplification of CDR3 regions were used to construct TCR beta libraries. TCRdb reran the public reads through fastp at Q25 and MiXCR, keeping productive beta chains. Identical CDR3 proteins give one entry, which carries the most common genes and DNA. The sample includes around 510,000 distinct CDR3 sequences, with roughly 20% observed a single time. Of the sample, over 7.5% falls within the top ten clones.

Source: peripheral blood mononuclear cells (PBMCs), taken when the disease was refractory, from a patient treated with antithyroid drugs. Source of these receptors: a female donor with Graves disease.

This clonotype came up many times. The genes are TRBV28 and TRBJ2-3; TRBD2 agrees at 10 bases. Germline CDR1 reads MDHEN; CDR2 reads SYDVKM. CDR3 size: 16 residues. Losses at the gene ends were 5 bases for V and 2 bases for J; bases not matched to a gene: 7. The CDR3 bases are TGTGCCAGCAGTCCGGGACTAGCGAGCTACACAGATACGCAGTATTTT. Translating it yields CASSPGLASYTDTQYF.

This clonotype was detected ten times or more. This chain links TRBV11-2 with TRBJ2-7, with D perhaps TRBD2 (6 bases). Germline lookup yields CDR1 SGHAT and CDR2 FQNNGV. V was shortened by 4 bases and J by 3 bases, with 13 bases between the two germline ends. The CDR3 totals 14 residues. The CDR3 nucleotides read TGTGCCAGCAGCTGGGGACTGGACCTCTACGAGCAGTACTTC. Protein sequence: CASSWGLDLYEQYF.

This clonotype was recorded many times. This chain joins TRBV5-1 and TRBJ2-2; D ambiguous. V shed 2 bases and J shed 4 bases, with 6 bases lying between them. CDR3 size: 13 residues. Per the germline V gene, CDR1 is SGHRS and CDR2 is YFSETQ. CDR3 sequence reads: CASSFSATGELFF. As DNA, the CDR3 is TGCGCCAGCAGCTTCTCTGCCACCGGGGAGCTGTTTTTT.